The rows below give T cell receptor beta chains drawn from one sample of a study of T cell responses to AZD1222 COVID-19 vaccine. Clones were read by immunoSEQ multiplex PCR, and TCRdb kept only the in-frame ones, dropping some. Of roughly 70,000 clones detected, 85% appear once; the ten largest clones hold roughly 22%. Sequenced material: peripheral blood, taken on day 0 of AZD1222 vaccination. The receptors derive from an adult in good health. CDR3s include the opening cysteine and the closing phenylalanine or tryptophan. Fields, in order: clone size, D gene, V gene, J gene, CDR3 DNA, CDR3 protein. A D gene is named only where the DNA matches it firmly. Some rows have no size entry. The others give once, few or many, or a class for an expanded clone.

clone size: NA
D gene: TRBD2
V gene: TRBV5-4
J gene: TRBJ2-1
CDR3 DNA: TGTGCCAGCAGCCCGGGACTAGCGGGAGGGAATGAGCAGTTCTTC
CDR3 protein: CASSPGLAGGNEQFF

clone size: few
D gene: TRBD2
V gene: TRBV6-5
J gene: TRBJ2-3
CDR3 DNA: TGTGCCAGCAGCAAGGGACTAGCGGGGGGCTATACGCAGTATTTT
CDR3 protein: CASSKGLAGGYTQYF

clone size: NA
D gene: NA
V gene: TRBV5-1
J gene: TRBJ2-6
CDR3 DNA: TGCGCCAGCAGCTTTGGGGGTTTGTGGGCTGGGGCCAACGTCCTGACTTTC
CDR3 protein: CASSFGGLWAGANVLTF

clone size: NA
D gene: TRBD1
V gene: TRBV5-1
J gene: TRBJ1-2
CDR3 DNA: TGCGCCAGCAGCTTGGACCCGGGACAGGGAGTAAGGGGCTACACCTTC
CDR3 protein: CASSLDPGQGVRGYTF

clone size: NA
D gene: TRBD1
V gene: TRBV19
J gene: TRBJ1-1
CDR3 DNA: TGTGCCAGTGGACAGGGATGGAACACTGAAGCTTTCTTT
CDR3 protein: CASGQGWNTEAFF

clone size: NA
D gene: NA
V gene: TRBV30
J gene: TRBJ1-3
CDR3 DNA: TGTGCCTGGAGCATGGGCGTCTCTGGAAACACCATATATTTT
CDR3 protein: CAWSMGVSGNTIYF

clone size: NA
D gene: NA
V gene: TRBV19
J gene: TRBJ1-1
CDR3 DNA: TGTGCCAGTAGTATGTTGGGGGCGAACACTGAAGCTTTCTTT
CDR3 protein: CASSMLGANTEAFF

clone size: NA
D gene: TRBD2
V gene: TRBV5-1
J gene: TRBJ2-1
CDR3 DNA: TGCGCCAGCAGCTTGAGTCTAGCGGTGGAAGAGCAGTTCTTC
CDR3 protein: CASSLSLAVEEQFF

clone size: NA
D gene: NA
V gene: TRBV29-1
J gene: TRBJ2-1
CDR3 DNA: TGCAGCGTTTTGCCGGGAGTGGGGAATGAGCAGTTCTTC
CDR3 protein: CSVLPGVGNEQFF

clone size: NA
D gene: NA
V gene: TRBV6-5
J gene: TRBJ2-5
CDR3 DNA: TGTGCCAGCAAGTTCTCAGGGGTAGAGACCCAGTACTTC
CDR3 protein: CASKFSGVETQYF

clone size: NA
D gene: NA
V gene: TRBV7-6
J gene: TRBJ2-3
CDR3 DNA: TGTGCCAGCAGCTTAGCGCTGGCGAACCCCACAGATACGCAGTATTTT
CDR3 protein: CASSLALANPTDTQYF

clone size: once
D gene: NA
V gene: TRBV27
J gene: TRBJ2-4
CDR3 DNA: TGTGCCAGCAAAGAGATCCTAGCCAAAAACATTCAGTACTTC
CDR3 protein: CASKEILAKNIQYF

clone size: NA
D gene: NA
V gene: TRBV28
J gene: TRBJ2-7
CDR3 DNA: TGTGCCAGCAGTTTGGTCAACCCCTACGAGCAGTACTTC
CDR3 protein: CASSLVNPYEQYF

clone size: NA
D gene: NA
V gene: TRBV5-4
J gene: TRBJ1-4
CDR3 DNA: TGTGCCAGCACCCGCGGTAATGAAAAACTGTTTTTT
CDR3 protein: CASTRGNEKLFF

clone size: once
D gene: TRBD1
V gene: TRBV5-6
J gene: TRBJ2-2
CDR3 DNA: TGTGCCAGCAGCTTGGTAGGGGGCTTATCCGGGGAGCTGTTTTTT
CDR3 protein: CASSLVGGLSGELFF

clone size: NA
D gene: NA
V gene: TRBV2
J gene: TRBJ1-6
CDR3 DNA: TGTGCCAGCAGTCCGACTGCACAAAATTCACCCCTCCACTTT
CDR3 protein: CASSPTAQNSPLHF

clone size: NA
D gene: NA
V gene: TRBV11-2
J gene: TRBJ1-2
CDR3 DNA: TGTGCCAGCAGCCTTGGACTGAATTATGGCTACACCTTC
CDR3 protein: CASSLGLNYGYTF

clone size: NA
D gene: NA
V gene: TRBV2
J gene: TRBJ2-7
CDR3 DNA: TGTGCCAGCAGTTATGGGCGTAATAGGGAGCAGTACTTC
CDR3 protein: CASSYGRNREQYF

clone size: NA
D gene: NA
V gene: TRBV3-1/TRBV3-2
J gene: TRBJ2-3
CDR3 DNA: TGTGCCAGCGGCCCAGGCACAGATACGCAGTATTTT
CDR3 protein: CASGPGTDTQYF

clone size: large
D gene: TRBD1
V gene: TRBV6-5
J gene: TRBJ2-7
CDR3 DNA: TGTGCCAGCAGTTACAGGCGGACAGGGGAATACGAGCAGTACTTC
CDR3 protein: CASSYRRTGEYEQYF

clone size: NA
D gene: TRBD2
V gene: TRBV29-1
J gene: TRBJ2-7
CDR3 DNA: TGCAGCGTTGAAGAACGCGGGAGCTCCTACGAGCAGTACTTC
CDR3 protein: CSVEERGSSYEQYF

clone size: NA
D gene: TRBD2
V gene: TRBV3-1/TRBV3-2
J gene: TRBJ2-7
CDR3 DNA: TGTGCCAGCAGCCAAGAGAGCGGGGGGACCCCCTACGAGCAGTACTTC
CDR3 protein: CASSQESGGTPYEQYF

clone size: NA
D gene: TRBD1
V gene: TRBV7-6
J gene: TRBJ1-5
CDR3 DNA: TGTGCCAGCAGTGCCTTGGGGACAGGTAGGGGCAATCAGCCCCAGCATTTT
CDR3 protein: CASSALGTGRGNQPQHF

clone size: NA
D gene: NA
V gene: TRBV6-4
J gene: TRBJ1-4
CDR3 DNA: TGTGCCAGCAGTTCCTATGGGGGGGCTTGTGAAACTACTAATGAAAAACTGTTTTTT
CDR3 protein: CASSSYGGACETTNEKLFF

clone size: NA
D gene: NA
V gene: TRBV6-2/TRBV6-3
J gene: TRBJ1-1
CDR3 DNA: TGTGCCAGCAGTGACTCTCTTAACACTGAAGCTTTCTTT
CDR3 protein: CASSDSLNTEAFF

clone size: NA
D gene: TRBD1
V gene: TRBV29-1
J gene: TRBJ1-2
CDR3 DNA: TGCAGCGTTGGAGACAGGGGCAGGGCGGGCTACACCTTC
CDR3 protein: CSVGDRGRAGYTF

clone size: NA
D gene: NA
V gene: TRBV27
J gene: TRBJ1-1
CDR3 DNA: TGTGCCAGCAGGGCCCAGGGGAACACTGAAGCTTTCTTT
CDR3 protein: CASRAQGNTEAFF

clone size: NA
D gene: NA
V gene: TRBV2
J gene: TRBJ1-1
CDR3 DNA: TGTGCCAGCAGACAGGGACATCAGAACACTGAAGCTTTCTTT
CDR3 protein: CASRQGHQNTEAFF

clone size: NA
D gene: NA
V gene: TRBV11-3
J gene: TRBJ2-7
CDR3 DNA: TGTGCCAGCAGCTTAGGGCAGGGGGGATTCTACGAGCAGTACTTC
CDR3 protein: CASSLGQGGFYEQYF

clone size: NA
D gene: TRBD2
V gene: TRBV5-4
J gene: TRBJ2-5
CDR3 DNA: TGTGCCAGCAGCTTGGTCCTAGCGGGTGGAGAGACCCAGTACTTC
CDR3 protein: CASSLVLAGGETQYF

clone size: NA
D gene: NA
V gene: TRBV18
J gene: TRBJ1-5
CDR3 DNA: TGTGCCAGCTCGACTCTAAAAGGGTCCCATCCCCAGCATTTT
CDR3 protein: CASSTLKGSHPQHF

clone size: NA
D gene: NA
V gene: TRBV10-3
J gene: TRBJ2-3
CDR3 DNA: TGTGCCATCAGTGATCAGGAGCGCAATTTGCAGTATTTT
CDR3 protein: CAISDQERNLQYF

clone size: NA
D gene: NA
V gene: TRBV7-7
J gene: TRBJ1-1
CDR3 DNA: TGTGCTAGCAGCCACCTTCTTCTGGACCGGAACACTGAAGCTTTCTTT
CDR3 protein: CASSHLLLDRNTEAFF

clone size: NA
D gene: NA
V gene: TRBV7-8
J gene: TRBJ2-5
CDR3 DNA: TGTGCCAGCATCGTAACCGGGGGATCGGGGACCCAGTACTTC
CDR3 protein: CASIVTGGSGTQYF

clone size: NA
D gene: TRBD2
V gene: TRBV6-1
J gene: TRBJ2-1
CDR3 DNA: TGTGCCAGCAGTGCTGAGGGGACTAGCCTAAGAAGGGGTGAGCAGTTCTTC
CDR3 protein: CASSAEGTSLRRGEQFF

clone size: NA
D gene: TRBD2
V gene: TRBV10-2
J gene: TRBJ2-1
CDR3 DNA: TGCGCCAGCACGCGGGAGCTCCACAATGAGCAGTTCTTC
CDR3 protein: CASTRELHNEQFF

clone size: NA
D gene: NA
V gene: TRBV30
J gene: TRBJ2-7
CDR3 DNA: TGTGCCTGGAGTGGGGGGGCCGGAGAGCAGTACTTC
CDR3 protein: CAWSGGAGEQYF

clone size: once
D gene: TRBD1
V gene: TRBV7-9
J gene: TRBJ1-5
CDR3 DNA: TGTGCCAGCAGCCAGGGGGAACAGCCCCAGCATTTT
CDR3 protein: CASSQGEQPQHF

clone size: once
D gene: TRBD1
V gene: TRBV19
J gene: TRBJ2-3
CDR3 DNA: TGTGCCTCCAAAGTTCAGGGGGCGAGCACAGATACGCAGTATTTT
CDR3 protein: CASKVQGASTDTQYF

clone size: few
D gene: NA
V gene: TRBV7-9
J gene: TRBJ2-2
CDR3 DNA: TGTGCCAGCAGCTTCGTGCGGGACATGAACACCGGGGAGCTGTTTTTT
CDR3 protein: CASSFVRDMNTGELFF

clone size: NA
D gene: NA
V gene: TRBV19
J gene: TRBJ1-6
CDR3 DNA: TGTGCCAGTAGTATGTACTCAGGAAATAATTCACCCCTCCACTTT
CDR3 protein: CASSMYSGNNSPLHF

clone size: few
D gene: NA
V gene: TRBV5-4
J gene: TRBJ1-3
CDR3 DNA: TGTGCCAGCAGCTCTGAACCGCAGTTTATCTCTGGAAACACCATATATTTT
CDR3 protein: CASSSEPQFISGNTIYF

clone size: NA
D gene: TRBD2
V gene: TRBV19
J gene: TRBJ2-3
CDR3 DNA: TGTGCCAGTAGCCTACTAGCGGGGGTCACAGATACGCAGTATTTT
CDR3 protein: CASSLLAGVTDTQYF

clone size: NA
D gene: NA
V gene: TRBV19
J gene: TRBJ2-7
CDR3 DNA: TGTGCCAGTAGACCTAGGGGTTCCGGCGGGTACGAGCAGTACTTC
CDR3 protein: CASRPRGSGGYEQYF

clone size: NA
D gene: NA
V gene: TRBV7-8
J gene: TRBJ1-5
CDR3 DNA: TGTGCCAGCAGCTTACGGGGCGCTGATCAGCCCCAGCATTTT
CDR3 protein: CASSLRGADQPQHF

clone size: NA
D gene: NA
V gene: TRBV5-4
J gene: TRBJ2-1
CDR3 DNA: TGTGCCAGCAGCGAGGACAGAGGGGCGCAGTTCTTC
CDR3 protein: CASSEDRGAQFF